Below, 10 T cell receptor beta chains from the same sample are listed, as sequenced in a study of shared clonotypes between healthy human individuals. Assay: immunoSEQ multiplex PCR; the TCRdb copy retains only in-frame clones and omits some. The sample shows around 480,000 clones, 60% to 80% of them seen only once. Sequenced: PBMCs. These receptor sequences come from a woman aged 40-49 years in good health. Some clones in this sample may be carry-over from other donors' samples.

The chain links TRBV9 to TRBJ1-2; D is unclear. V lost 3 bases and J 7 bases, leaving 10 bases between the germline ends. There are 12 residues in the CDR3. Germline CDR1 and CDR2: SGDLS and YYNGEE. This chain's CDR3 is CASSATRGGYTF. The CDR3 DNA sequence: TGTGCCAGCAGCGCAACCCGAGGTGGCTACACCTTC.

The gene calls are TRBV6-1 and TRBJ1-1, with 7 bases that match TRBD1. V lost 8 bases, J lost 4 bases, and 10 bases stayed unmatched. Germline V CDR1 and CDR2: MNHNS, SASEGT. The CDR3 has 14 residues. Here the CDR3 reads CASETGTEATEAFF. DNA of the CDR3: TGTGCCAGCGAAACCGGGACAGAGGCCACTGAAGCTTTCTTT.

The V and J genes are TRBV7-9 and TRBJ2-5; D is undetermined. This CDR3 has 16 amino acids. CDR1 is SEHNR, CDR2 FQNEAQ, per germline (reference sequence). V lost 5 bases to trimming and J lost 2 bases, with 18 bases between them. CDR3 residues: CASSVGRPQLQETQYF. For the CDR3, the DNA is TGTGCCAGCAGCGTCGGAAGGCCCCAACTACAAGAGACCCAGTACTTC.

The rearrangement uses TRBV9 and TRBJ1-2; possibly TRBD1 for D (5 bases). The CDR3 sequence is 16 residues long. The V gene's germline CDR1 is SGDLS and CDR2 YYNGEE. V lost 4 bases and J lost 0, with 16 bases in between. CDR3 sequence reads: CASSPSGGITNYGYTF. The DNA of the CDR3 is TGTGCCAGCAGCCCCTCGGGGGGGATTACTAACTATGGCTACACCTTC.

The chain links TRBV7-9 to TRBJ2-2; possibly TRBD1 for D (6 bases). V dropped 2 bases and J dropped 6 bases, with 10 bases sitting between them. The germline gives CDR1 SEHNR, CDR2 FQNEAQ (reference sequence). This CDR3 spans 14 amino acids. In DNA, the CDR3 is TGTGCCAGCAGCTTATATGCAGGGGCCGGGGAGCTGTTTTTT. It yields the protein CASSLYAGAGELFF. The variable domain in full, with the rest retrieved from reference TRBV7-9 and TRBJ2-2, is DTGVSQNPRHKITKRGQNVTFRCDPISEHNRLYWYRQTLGQGPEFLTYFQNEAQLEKSRLLSDRFSAERPKGSFSTLEIQRTEQGDSAMYLCASSLYAGAGELFFGEGSRLTVL.

J is TRBJ2-5 and V is TRBV2; D not resolved. Deletions cut 7 bases from V and 3 bases from J, with 15 bases between. Germline lookup yields CDR1 SNHLY and CDR2 FYNNEI. This CDR3 has 14 amino acids. CDR3 residues: CASIRDIREETQYF. CDR3 sequence (DNA): TGTGCCAGCATCAGAGACATCCGTGAAGAGACCCAGTACTTC. Based on the CDR3 plus reference TRBV2 and TRBJ2-5, the full variable domain is EPEVTQTPSHQVTQMGQEVILRCVPISNHLYFYWYRQILGQKVEFLVSFYNNEISEKSEIFDDQFSVERPDGSNFTLKIRSTKLEDSAMYFCASIRDIREETQYFGPGTRLLVL.

The chain has TRBV28 and TRBJ2-4, with 10 bases lining up with TRBD1. Per the germline V gene, CDR1 is MDHEN and CDR2 is SYDVKM. After removal of 8 bases from V and 4 bases from J, the junction contained 8 bases not matched to a gene. This CDR3 is built from 15 residues. This CDR3 reads CASGPRDRGKNIQYF. CDR3 in DNA: TGTGCCAGCGGACCCCGGGACAGGGGAAAAAACATTCAGTACTTC.

The chain joins TRBV6-6 to TRBJ1-4; no firm D call. V gave up 2 bases and J gave up 3 bases, with 10 bases separating them. CDR1 is MNHNY, CDR2 SVGAGI, per germline (reference sequence). CDR3 length: 15 amino acids. CDR3 sequence (DNA): TGTGCCAGCAGTTACCGGCAAGCAGCTAATGAAAAACTGTTTTTT. It translates to CASSYRQAANEKLFF.

This clone was recorded once. The genes are TRBV6-1 and TRBJ1-2; D unresolved. This CDR3 has 13 amino acids. The V and J ends lost 6 bases and 2 bases respectively, with 10 bases between them. Looked up from germline, CDR1 is MNHNS and CDR2 is SASEGT. CDR3 amino acids: CASSHLFNYGYTF. The CDR3 nucleotides are TGTGCCAGCAGCCACCTCTTCAACTATGGCTACACCTTC.

The chain has TRBV7-9 and TRBJ2-7, with TRBD2 matching 10 bases. The trim removed 4 bases at V and 3 bases at J, leaving 6 bases unmatched. Germline-derived CDR1 and CDR2 are SEHNR and FQNEAQ (reference sequence). The CDR3 has 15 residues. CDR3 amino acids: CASSYLAGASYEQYF. In nucleotides, the CDR3 is TGTGCCAGCAGCTATCTAGCGGGAGCTAGCTACGAGCAGTACTTC. Full variable domain (remainder filled in from reference TRBV7-9 and TRBJ2-7): DTGVSQNPRHKITKRGQNVTFRCDPISEHNRLYWYRQTLGQGPEFLTYFQNEAQLEKSRLLSDRFSAERPKGSFSTLEIQRTEQGDSAMYLCASSYLAGASYEQYFGPGTRLTVT.